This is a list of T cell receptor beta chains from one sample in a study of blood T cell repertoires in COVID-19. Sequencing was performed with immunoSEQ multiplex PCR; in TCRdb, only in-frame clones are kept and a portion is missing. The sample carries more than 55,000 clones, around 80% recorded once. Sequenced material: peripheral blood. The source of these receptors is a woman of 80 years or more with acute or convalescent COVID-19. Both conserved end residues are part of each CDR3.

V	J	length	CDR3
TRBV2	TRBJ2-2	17	CASSEANLAGAPGELFF
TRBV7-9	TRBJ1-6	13	CATATGSLSPLHF
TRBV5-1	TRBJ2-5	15	CASSPWETTPRTQYF
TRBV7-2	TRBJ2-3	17	CASSTRLAGGLPDTQYF
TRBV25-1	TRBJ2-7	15	CASSDETGAFYEQYF
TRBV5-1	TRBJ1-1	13	CASSLASGTEAFF
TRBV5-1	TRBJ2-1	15	CASSATGTDYNEQFF
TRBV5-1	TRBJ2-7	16	CASSLWGGSSSYEQYF
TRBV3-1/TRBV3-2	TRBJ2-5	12	CASSHEGETQYF
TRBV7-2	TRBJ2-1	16	CASSSSSGDLFNEQFF
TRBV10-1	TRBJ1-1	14	CASSEGLRENEAFF
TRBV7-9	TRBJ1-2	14	CASSSVNRVYGYTF
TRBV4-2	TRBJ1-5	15	CASSQIQGMHQPQHF
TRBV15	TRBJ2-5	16	CATSRGGTDTLETQYF
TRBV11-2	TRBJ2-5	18	CASSKTGTSGGLQETQYF
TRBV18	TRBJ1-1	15	CASLVDRGRNTEAFF
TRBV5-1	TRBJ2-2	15	CASSLIGGPTGELFF
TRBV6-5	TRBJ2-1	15	CASRGSGRGYNEQFF
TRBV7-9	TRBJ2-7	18	CASSSPGLASGGIYEQYF
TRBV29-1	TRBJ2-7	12	CSFRLGPYEQYF
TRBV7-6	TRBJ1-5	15	CASSTGQGGNQPQHF
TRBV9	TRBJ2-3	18	CASSSETRGGPGTDTQYF
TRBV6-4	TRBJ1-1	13	CASSSGTATEAFF
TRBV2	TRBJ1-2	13	CASSRQNNYGYTF
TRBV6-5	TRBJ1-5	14	CASSPRGGNQPQHF
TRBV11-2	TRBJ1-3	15	CASSLGTGDGNTIYF
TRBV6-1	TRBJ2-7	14	CASSEVGVAYEQYF
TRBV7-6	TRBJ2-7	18	CASSLAQVTGTEPYEQYF
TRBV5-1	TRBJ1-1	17	CASSWQPGQGLNTEAFF
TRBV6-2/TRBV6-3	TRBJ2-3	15	CASSTRTSGTDTQYF
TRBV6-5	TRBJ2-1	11	CASKEMGQAFF
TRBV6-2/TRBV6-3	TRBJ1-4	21	CASSYSTATGIKEVSNEKLFF
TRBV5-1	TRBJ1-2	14	CASSLVPGNYGYTF
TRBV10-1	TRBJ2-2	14	CASSQGLLTGELFF
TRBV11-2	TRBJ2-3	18	CASSPLAGGNPSTDTQYF
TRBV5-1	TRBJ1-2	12	CASSLGSGGYTF
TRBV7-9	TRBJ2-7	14	CASSLADPVYEQYF
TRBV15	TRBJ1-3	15	CATSRDPGDGNTIYF
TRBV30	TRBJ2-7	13	CAWSEEDRTRGTF
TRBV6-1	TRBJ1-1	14	CASSEARGTGRAFF
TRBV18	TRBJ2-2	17	CASSPVNLGGNTGELFF
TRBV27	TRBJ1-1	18	CASSLGPHRVGVNTEAFF
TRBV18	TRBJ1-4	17	CASSPPGFEGPNEKLFF
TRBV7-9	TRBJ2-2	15	CASSARRANTGELFF
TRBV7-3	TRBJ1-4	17	CASSTIPLGIINEKLFF